The present TCR beta chain was sequenced within a study of regulatory dendritic cells for organ transplantation. Using immunoSEQ multiplex PCR, the repertoire was profiled, and TCRdb retains in-frame clones only, with some absent. The sample contains 25,000 to 30,000 clones, approximately 81% of which appear only once. There are 16 residues in the CDR3. J was trimmed by 3 bases and V by 0 bases; bases with no gene match: 6. Germline CDR1 is SGHKS and CDR2 is YYEKEE (reference sequence). Sequencing was carried out using naive CD8+ T cells from blood. Subset described: CD45RA+ naive T cells. This sequence was found in a human donor in good health. This chain uses TRBV5-5 with TRBJ2-7, with 10 bases that match TRBD1. The DNA of the CDR3 is TGTGCCAGCAGCTTGGAAGGGACAGGGGCCGTCTACGAGCAGTACTTC. Translation: CASSLEGTGAVYEQYF. The variable domain in full, with the rest retrieved from reference TRBV5-5 and TRBJ2-7, is DAGVTQSPTHLIKTRGQQVTLRCSPISGHKSVSWYQQVLGQGPQFIFQYYEKEERGRGNFPDRFSARQFPNYSSELNVNALLLGDSALYLCASSLEGTGAVYEQYFGPGTRLTVT.